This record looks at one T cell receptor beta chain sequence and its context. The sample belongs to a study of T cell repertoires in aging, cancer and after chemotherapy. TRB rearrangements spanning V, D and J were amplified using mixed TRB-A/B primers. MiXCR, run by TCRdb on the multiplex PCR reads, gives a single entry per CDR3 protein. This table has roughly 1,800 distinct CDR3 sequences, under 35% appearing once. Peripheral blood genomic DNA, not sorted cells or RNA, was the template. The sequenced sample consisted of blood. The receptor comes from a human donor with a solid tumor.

The chain's CDR3 is CASSSRLAVYNTQYF. In nucleotides, the CDR3 is TGTGCCAGCAGTTCGAGACTAGCGGTCTATAATACGCAGTATTTT. V gene TRBV27 combines with J gene TRBJ2-3, with 9 bases that match TRBD2. This CDR3 spans 15 amino acids. Per the germline V gene, CDR1 is MNHEY and CDR2 is SMNVEV (reference sequence). V shed 4 bases and J 7 bases; nucleotides not matched to a gene: 9.